This TCR beta chain originates from a study of blood T cell repertoires in COVID-19. At the level of the study: The samples span acute and convalescent COVID-19 from the United States, Italy and Spain. Sources were T cells, B-cell-depleted T cells, or PBMCs; the material itself was cDNA or gDNA.

The authors' processing: For nucleated cells, counts were estimated from reference gene primer amplification. Method: immunoSEQ multiplex PCR; TCRdb's copy keeps in-frame clones and lacks some. That table supplies the V and J calls and clone size; D and trimming were determined from the DNA. The repertoire holds approximately 52,000 clones, with 75% to 90% as singletons. The CDR3 runs to 14 residues. Germline V lookup: CDR1 MDHEN, CDR2 SYDVKM. V trimming: 5 bases; J trimming: 3 bases; junction bases outside the gene matches: 5. The gene calls are TRBV28 and TRBJ2-7, with 9 bases lining up with TRBD1. Sequences were obtained from peripheral blood. The TCR originated in a man between 60 and 70 years old with acute or convalescent COVID-19. The CDR3 sequence: CASSPWTGDYEQYF. The CDR3 region has the DNA TGTGCCAGCAGTCCTTGGACAGGGGACTACGAGCAGTACTTC.